The present T cell receptor (beta chain) was sequenced within a study of regulatory T cells in long-lasting Graves disease (dated by TCRdb to the early 2020s). Notes on the research overall: Persistent Graves' disease meant more than 5 years of antithyroid drug treatment with TSH receptor autoantibodies that stayed positive. The study took place in China and was registered as a clinical trial. Peripheral blood TCR sequencing and RNA sequencing compared persistent Graves' disease patients with newly diagnosed Graves' disease patients. On average, persistent Graves' disease patients in the clinical cohort had been on antithyroid drugs for roughly 11 years. A total of about 33 samples underwent TCR sequencing, from roughly 13 patients with persistent Graves' disease and approximately 20 patients with newly diagnosed Graves' disease.

In this sample, this clonotype turned up many times. Its cognate antigen has yet to be identified. Base qualities were left out, and no much larger clone turns up one base away. The CDR3 holds 14 amino acids from the cysteine to the phenylalanine. The sequence is cut down to CDR3 DNA, 42 bases in frame from base 1. From the germline V gene (reference sequence), CDR1 is MNHEY and CDR2 is SMNVEV. Trimmed from V: 1 base; trimmed from J: 6 bases; junction bases lacking a gene match: 4. The method was multiplex PCR. Sequencing instrument: Illumina HiSeq 4000. To build TCR beta libraries, CDR3 regions were amplified by Arm-PCR using iRepertoire HTBI primers. Before sequencing, the PCR products went through gel purification. Regarding the original processing steps: Across samples, fewer than 70 TRBV and 12 to 15 TRBJ segments were identified and used for gene usage analysis of CDR3 amino acid clonotypes. COPE and FqMerger were used to merge filtered high-quality paired reads into contigs. BLAST was used to align contigs to IMGT TRBV, TRBD and TRBJ reference genes, and CDR3 was defined according to IMGT. Clonotypes above 0.1% frequency were classified as highly expanded clones. Repertoire diversity was measured by Shannon entropy, and V-J evenness by the Gini coefficient. Public clonotypes were defined as clonotypes shared by more than one individual. Through fastp at Q25 and MiXCR, TCRdb rebuilt clones from the public reads, retaining in-frame beta chains. Each CDR3 protein gets just one entry, which takes the most common genes and DNA from the rows behind it. These V and J calls rely on TCRdb rather than the paper's analysis. A total of about 470,000 distinct CDR3 sequences appear in this sample, less than 25% of them only once. In total, the top ten clones hold about 7.8% of the sample.

What this sample's time point label stands for: persistent/refractory GD, antithyroid drugs over 5 years with positive TRAb. For both TCR sequencing and RNA sequencing, RNA was extracted from PBMCs in TRIzol. The diagnosis of Graves' disease was made according to American Thyroid Association guidelines. The patients came from an endocrinology department in Xi'an, China. Each patient gave about 8.1 milliliters of peripheral blood, collected in an EDTA anticoagulant tube. Ficoll Paque Plus density gradient separation was used to isolate PBMCs, and no further T cell sorting was performed. RNA quality was checked with an Agilent 2100 Bioanalyzer and agarose gel, and concentration with a NanoDrop 2000. Broad study findings and their caveats: Lower TCR Shannon entropy and fewer highly expanded clones were observed in persistent Graves' disease patients than in newly diagnosed patients, which suggested clonal expansion. The authors noted that the small sample size was a limitation that may lower accuracy. Sequencing and analysis were limited to the TCR beta chain. Patients with persistent disease shared more public clonotypes (approximately 2,500) than newly diagnosed patients did (966). Preferential use of TRBV28, TRBJ1-2 and TRBJ2-5 was observed in persistent disease, whereas TRBV20-1 and TRBJ2-1 were favored in newly diagnosed disease. The study examined only peripheral blood because the primary lesion, thyroid tissue, could not be accessed.

The specimen was peripheral blood mononuclear cells (PBMCs), collected when the disease was refractory, from a patient treated with antithyroid drugs. The sequence was obtained from a female donor with Graves disease. This receptor chain uses TRBV27 and TRBJ2-7, with 9 bases in between that match TRBD2. The CDR3 loop reads CASSLLAGAGEQYF. The DNA sequence follows: TGTGCCAGCAGTTTATTAGCGGGAGCGGGCGAGCAGTACTTC.